Listed here are 13 T cell receptor beta chains from one sample, sequenced in a study of Graves' ophthalmopathy and Graves' hyperthyroidism. Transcripts of RNA were the source for amplifying TCR beta CDR3 regions. RT-PCR with HTBI primers came first, then second-round multiplex PCR. TCRdb analysed the multiplex PCR reads with MiXCR anew, one entry per CDR3 protein. This table holds 350,000 or so distinct CDR3 sequences, roughly a sixth found once. Sequenced sample: peripheral blood. All receptors derive from an adult man with Graves' ophthalmopathy.

This clonotype was seen many times. The J gene is TRBJ1-1, the V gene TRBV7-6, with D possibly TRBD1 on 6 matching bases. The ends were cut back, 5 bases at V and 5 bases at J, with 12 bases in the middle. In germline, CDR1 is SGHVS, CDR2 FNYEAQ. The CDR3 covers 13 residues. The CDR3 spells CASSRQARTEAFF. In nucleotides, the CDR3 is TGTGCCAGCAGCAGACAGGCGAGGACTGAAGCTTTCTTT.

There are many counts of this clonotype. The V and J genes are TRBV20-1 and TRBJ2-7; 8 bases are shared with TRBD2. Germline loops: CDR1 DFQATT, CDR2 SNEGSKA (reference sequence). Unmatched junction bases numbered 6, after V lost 0 bases and J lost 5 bases. The CDR3 consists of 14 residues. The DNA of the CDR3 is TGCAGTGCTAGAGAGTCTAGCGGGTGGAACGAGCAGTACTTC. It specifies CSARESSGWNEQYF.

At least ten counts were recorded for this clonotype. For the CDR3, the DNA is TGTGCCAGCAGTTCCGGGCCTCTTATCGGTTCACCCCTCCACTTT. Its protein is CASSSGPLIGSPLHF. The rearrangement joins TRBV6-2 or TRBV6-3 to TRBJ1-6; D not certain. The CDR3 totals 15 residues. V lost 4 bases and J 9 bases, leaving 16 bases between the germline ends. The V gene's germline CDR1 is MNHEY and CDR2 SVGEGT.

This clonotype was observed many times. J is TRBJ1-3 and V is TRBV20-1; maybe TRBD1 (5 bases). Germline CDR1 and CDR2: DFQATT and SNEGSKA (reference sequence). The germline V and J ends were trimmed by 3 bases and 2 bases, with 14 bases remaining between them. The CDR3 contains 15 residues. The CDR3 spells CSASSGSIAGNTIYF. The CDR3 DNA is TGCAGTGCTAGTTCAGGGTCTATCGCTGGAAACACCATATATTTT.

Note on this clonotype: At one of its ends the junction is not consistent with the germline gene, which may arise from a read error. This sequence joins TRBV7-2 and TRBJ1-2; D perhaps matches TRBD1 (6 bases). The CDR3 loop spans 14 amino acids. Looked up from germline, CDR1 is SGHTA and CDR2 is FQGNSA. CDR3 amino acids: CASRPRGGGYGYNF. DNA for the CDR3: TGTGCCAGCAGACCCAGAGGGGGAGGCTATGGCTACAACTTC.

This clonotype was counted a few times. This chain connects TRBV12-3 or TRBV12-4 to TRBJ1-5; TRBD1 is a possible D gene (5 bases). Trimming left V 0 bases short and J 1 base short, with 10 bases between. The CDR3 consists of 16 residues. CDR3 in amino acids: CASSLAGSGSNQPQHF. In nucleotides, the CDR3 is TGTGCCAGCAGTTTAGCGGGTTCAGGGAGCAATCAGCCCCAGCATTTT.

There are many counts of this clonotype. This rearrangement joins TRBV27 to TRBJ1-1, with D uncertain. Germline CDR1 is MNHEY and CDR2 is SMNVEV (reference sequence). CDR3 length: 14 amino acids. V shed 6 bases and J shed 0 bases, with 11 bases lying between them. The CDR3 spells CASRKQGLNTEAFF. DNA for the CDR3: TGTGCCAGCAGGAAACAAGGTTTGAACACTGAAGCTTTCTTT.

This clonotype was seen ten or more times. The J gene is TRBJ1-2, the V gene TRBV4-1; 9 nucleotides match TRBD1. CDR1 is MGHRA, CDR2 YSYEKL, per germline. Trimming cost V 0 bases and J 3 bases; bases outside gene matches: 5. The CDR3 loop spans 16 amino acids. CDR3 coding DNA: TGCGCCAGCAGCCAAGAGGAACAGGGGGCTCACTATGGCTACACCTTC. It yields the protein CASSQEEQGAHYGYTF.

This clonotype occurred many times. V is TRBV30 and J is TRBJ1-3; D is ambiguous. The CDR3 is 12 residues long. With 4 bases removed from V and 4 bases from J, the gap between germline ends came to 8 bases. The V gene's germline CDR1 is GTSNPN and CDR2 SVGIG (reference sequence). CDR3 in DNA: TGTGCCTGGACTACCTGGGGAAACACCATATATTTT. Translation: CAWTTWGNTIYF.

This clonotype appeared many times. The V gene is TRBV7-6, the J gene TRBJ2-7, with 10 bases matching TRBD1. This CDR3 is built from 15 residues. Germline CDR1 and CDR2: SGHVS and FNYEAQ. Trimming removed 3 bases from V and 5 bases from J; junction bases left unmatched: 7. The CDR3 DNA reads as TGTGCCAGCAGCTTCGGGACAGGGGACTTCAACGAGCAGTACTTC. Its protein is CASSFGTGDFNEQYF.

This clonotype was seen many times. This chain connects TRBV20-1 to TRBJ2-2; 8 bases line up with TRBD1. Per germline, CDR1 DFQATT and CDR2 SNEGSKA (reference sequence). CDR3 length equals 14 residues. The trim removed 1 base at V and 4 bases at J, leaving 2 bases unmatched. The CDR3 sequence: CSARGDRTTGELFF. The CDR3 DNA sequence: TGCAGTGCTAGAGGGGACAGGACCACCGGGGAGCTGTTTTTT.

This clonotype was observed at least ten times. The V and J genes are TRBV5-7 and TRBJ1-2; a possible D gene is TRBD1 (6 bases). TRBV5-7 is sorted into the ORF group, with uncertain function. The CDR3 consists of 14 residues. Trimming cost V 4 bases and J 7 bases, with 17 bases left between them. The CDR3 region is CASSEDRVLCGYTF. The CDR3 nucleotides read TGTGCCAGCAGCGAGGACAGAGTCCTATGTGGCTACACCTTC.

This chain connects TRBV15 to TRBJ1-2, with TRBD1 as a possible D gene (6 bases). Germline-derived CDR1 and CDR2 are LNHNV and YYDKDF (reference sequence). Deletions cut 3 bases from V and 8 bases from J, with 22 bases between. The CDR3 is 16 amino acids. The DNA for the CDR3 is TGTGCCACCAGCAGGTCCTCAGGGGTGACAGCATCAGGCTACACCTTC. Protein product: CATSRSSGVTASGYTF.